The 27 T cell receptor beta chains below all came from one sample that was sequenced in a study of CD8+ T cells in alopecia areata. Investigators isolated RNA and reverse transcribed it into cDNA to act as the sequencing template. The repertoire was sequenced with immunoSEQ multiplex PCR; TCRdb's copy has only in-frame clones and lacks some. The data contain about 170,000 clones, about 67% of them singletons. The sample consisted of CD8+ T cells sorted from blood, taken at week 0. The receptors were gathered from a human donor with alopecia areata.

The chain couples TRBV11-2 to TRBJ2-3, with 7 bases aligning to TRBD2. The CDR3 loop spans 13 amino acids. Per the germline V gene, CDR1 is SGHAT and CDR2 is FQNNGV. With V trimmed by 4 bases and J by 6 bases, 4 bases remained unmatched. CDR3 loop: CASSWEGVDTQYF. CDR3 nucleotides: TGTGCCAGCAGCTGGGAGGGCGTCGATACGCAGTATTTT.

This CDR3 is CASTMTGRETQYF. CDR3 in DNA: TGTGCCAGCACCATGACTGGCCGGGAGACCCAGTACTTC. The gene calls are TRBV13 and TRBJ2-5; D not certain. Germline-derived CDR1 and CDR2 are PRHDT and FYEKMQ (reference sequence). V dropped 7 bases and J dropped 5 bases, with 14 bases sitting between them. This CDR3 contains 13 residues.

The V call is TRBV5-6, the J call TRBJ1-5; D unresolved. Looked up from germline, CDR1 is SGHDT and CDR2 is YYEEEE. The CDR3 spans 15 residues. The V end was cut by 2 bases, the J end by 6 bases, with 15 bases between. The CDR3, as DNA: TGTGCCAGCAGCTTCGGTGTCTCGGCGGGTCAGCCCCAGCATTTT. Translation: CASSFGVSAGQPQHF.

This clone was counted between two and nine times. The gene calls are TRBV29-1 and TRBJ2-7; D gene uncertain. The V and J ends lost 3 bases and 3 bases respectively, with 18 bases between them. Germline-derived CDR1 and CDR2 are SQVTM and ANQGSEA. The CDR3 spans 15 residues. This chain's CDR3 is CSVEVYLGLRYEQYF. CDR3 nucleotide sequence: TGCAGCGTTGAGGTATACCTTGGGCTACGCTACGAGCAGTACTTC.

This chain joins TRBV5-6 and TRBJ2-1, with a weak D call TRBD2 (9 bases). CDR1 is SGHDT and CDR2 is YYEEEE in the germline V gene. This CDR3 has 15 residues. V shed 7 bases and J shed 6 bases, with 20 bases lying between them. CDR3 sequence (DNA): TGTGCCAGCGGGACAGGCGGGGGGGCTGGCAATGAGCAGTTCTTC. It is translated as CASGTGGGAGNEQFF.

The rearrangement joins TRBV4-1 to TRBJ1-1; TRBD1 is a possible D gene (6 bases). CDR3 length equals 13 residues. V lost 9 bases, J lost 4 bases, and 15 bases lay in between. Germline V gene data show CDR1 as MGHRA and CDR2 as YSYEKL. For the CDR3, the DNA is TGCGCCAGTTCAGGGGAGCCGGGCACTGAAGCTTTCTTT. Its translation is CASSGEPGTEAFF.

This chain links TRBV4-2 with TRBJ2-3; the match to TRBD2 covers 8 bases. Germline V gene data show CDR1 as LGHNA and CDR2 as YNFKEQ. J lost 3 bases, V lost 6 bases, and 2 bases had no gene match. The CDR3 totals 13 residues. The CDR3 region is CASSGGGTDTQYF. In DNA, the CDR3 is TGTGCCAGCAGTGGCGGGGGGACAGATACGCAGTATTTT.

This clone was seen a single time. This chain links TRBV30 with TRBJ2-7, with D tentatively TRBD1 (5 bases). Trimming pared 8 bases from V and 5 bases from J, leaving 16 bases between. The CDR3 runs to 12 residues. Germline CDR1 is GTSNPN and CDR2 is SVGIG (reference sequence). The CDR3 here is CAGWGTPDEQYF. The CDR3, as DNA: TGTGCCGGGTGGGGCACTCCCGACGAGCAGTACTTC.

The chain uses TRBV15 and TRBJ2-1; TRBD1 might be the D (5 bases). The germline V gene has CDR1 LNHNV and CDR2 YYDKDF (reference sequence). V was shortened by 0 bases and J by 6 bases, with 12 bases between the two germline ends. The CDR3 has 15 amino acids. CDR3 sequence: CATSRDRGRTNEQFF. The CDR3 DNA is TGTGCCACCAGCAGAGATAGGGGCAGGACCAATGAGCAGTTCTTC.

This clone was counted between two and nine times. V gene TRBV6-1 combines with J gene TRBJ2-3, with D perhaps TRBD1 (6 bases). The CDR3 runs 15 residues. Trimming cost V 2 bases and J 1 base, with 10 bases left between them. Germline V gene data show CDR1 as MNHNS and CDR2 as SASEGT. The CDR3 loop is CASSERTAGTDTQYF. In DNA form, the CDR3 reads TGTGCCAGCAGTGAAAGGACAGCCGGCACAGATACGCAGTATTTT.

This CDR3 reads CASSVDRVREQYF. DNA of the CDR3: TGTGCCAGCAGTGTGGACAGGGTCCGGGAGCAGTACTTC. The chain combines TRBV27 with TRBJ2-7, with 8 bases that match TRBD1. Germline CDR1 MNHEY, CDR2 SMNVEV (reference sequence). Germline trimming cut 5 bases from V and 7 bases from J; bases unmatched to any gene: 7. The CDR3 contains 13 residues.

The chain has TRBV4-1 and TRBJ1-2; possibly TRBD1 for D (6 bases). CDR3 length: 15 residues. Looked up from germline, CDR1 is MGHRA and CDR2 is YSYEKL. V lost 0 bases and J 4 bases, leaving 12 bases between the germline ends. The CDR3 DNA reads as TGCGCCAGCAGCCAAGAACTGGACAGTCCCTATGGCTACACCTTC. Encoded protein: CASSQELDSPYGYTF.

CDR3 bases: TGTGCCAGCAGAGACCGATATGAAAAACTGTTTTTT. Protein sequence: CASRDRYEKLFF. The rearrangement joins TRBV7-9 to TRBJ1-4; no reliable D call. V dropped 6 bases and J dropped 6 bases, with 8 bases sitting between them. Germline-derived CDR1 and CDR2 are SEHNR and FQNEAQ (reference sequence). The CDR3 has 12 residues.

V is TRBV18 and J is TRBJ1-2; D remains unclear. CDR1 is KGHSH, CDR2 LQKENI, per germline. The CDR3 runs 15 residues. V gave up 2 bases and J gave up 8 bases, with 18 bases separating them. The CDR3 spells CASSPKGSNGYGYTF. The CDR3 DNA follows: TGTGCCAGCTCACCAAAGGGATCGAACGGCTACGGCTACACCTTC.

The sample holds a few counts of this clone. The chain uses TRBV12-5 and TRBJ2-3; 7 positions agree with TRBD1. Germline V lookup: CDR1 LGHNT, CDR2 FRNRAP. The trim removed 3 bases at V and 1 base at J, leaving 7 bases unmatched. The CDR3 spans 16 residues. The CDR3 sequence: CASGFGVTGGTDTQYF. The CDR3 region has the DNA TGTGCTAGTGGTTTTGGGGTAACAGGGGGCACAGATACGCAGTATTTT.

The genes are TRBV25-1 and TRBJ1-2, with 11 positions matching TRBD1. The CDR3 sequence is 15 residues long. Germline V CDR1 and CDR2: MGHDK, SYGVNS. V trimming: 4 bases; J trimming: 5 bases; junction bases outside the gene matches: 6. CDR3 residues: CASSGRGQGVYGYTF. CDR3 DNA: TGTGCCAGCAGTGGCCGGGGACAGGGGGTTTATGGCTACACCTTC.

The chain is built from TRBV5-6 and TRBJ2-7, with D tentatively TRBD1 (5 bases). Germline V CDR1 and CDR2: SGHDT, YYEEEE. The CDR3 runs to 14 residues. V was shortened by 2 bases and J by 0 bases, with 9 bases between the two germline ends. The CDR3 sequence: CASSFQGPSYEQYF. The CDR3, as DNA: TGTGCCAGCAGCTTTCAGGGCCCCTCCTACGAGCAGTACTTC.

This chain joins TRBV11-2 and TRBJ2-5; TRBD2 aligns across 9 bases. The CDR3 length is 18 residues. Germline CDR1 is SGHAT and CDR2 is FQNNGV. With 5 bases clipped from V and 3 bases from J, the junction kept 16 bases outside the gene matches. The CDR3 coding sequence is TGTGCCAGCAGCCCCTCGGATCATAAGCGGGGGGCCAAAGAGACCCAGTACTTC. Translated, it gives CASSPSDHKRGAKETQYF.

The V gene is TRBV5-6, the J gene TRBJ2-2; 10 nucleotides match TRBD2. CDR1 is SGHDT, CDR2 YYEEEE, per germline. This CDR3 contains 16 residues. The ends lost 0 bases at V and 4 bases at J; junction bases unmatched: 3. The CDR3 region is CASSLGLAGATGELFF. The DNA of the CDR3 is TGTGCCAGCAGCTTGGGTCTAGCGGGGGCCACCGGGGAGCTGTTTTTT.

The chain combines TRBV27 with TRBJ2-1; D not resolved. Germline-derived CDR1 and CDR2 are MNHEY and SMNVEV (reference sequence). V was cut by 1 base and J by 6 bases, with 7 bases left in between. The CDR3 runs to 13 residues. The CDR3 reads CASSLYVGNEQFF. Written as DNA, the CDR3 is TGTGCCAGCAGTTTATATGTGGGCAATGAGCAGTTCTTC.

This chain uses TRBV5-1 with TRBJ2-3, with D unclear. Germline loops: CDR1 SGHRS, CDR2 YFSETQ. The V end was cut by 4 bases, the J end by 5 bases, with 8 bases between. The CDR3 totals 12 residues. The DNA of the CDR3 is TGCGCCAGCAGCCGGGCCGGAGATACGCAGTATTTT. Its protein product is CASSRAGDTQYF.

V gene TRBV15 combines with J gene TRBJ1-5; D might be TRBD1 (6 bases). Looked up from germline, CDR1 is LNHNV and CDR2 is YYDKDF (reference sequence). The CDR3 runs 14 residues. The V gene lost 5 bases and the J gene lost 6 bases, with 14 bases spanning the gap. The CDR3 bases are TGTGCCACCAGCCGTAGACAGGCTAGTCAGCCCCAGCATTTT. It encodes CATSRRQASQPQHF.

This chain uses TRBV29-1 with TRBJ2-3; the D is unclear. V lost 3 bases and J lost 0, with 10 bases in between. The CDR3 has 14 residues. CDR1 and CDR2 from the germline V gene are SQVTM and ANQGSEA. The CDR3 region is CSVDSAKSTDTQYF. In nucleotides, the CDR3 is TGCAGCGTTGACTCGGCAAAGAGCACAGATACGCAGTATTTT.

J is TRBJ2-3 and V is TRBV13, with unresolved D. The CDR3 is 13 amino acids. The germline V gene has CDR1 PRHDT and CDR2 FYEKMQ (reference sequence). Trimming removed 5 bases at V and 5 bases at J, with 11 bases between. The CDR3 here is CASSERTLDTQYF. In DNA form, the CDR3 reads TGTGCCAGCAGCGAGAGAACTTTAGATACGCAGTATTTT. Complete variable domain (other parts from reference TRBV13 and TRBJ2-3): AAGVIQSPRHLIKEKRETATLKCYPIPRHDTVYWYQQGPGQDPQFLISFYEKMQSDKGSIPDRFSAQQFSDYHSELNMSSLELGDSALYFCASSERTLDTQYFGPGTRLTVL.

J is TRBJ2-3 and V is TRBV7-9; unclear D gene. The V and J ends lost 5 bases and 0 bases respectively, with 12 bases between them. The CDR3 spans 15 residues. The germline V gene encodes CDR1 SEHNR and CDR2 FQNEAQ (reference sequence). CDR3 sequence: CASSLDTSSTDTQYF. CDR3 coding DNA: TGTGCCAGCAGCCTTGACACATCTAGCACAGATACGCAGTATTTT.

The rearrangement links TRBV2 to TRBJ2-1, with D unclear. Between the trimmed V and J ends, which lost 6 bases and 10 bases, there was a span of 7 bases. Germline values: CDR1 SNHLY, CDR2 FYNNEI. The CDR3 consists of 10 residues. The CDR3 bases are TGTGCCAGCAGAGGAGTAGAGCAGTTCTTC. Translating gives CASRGVEQFF.

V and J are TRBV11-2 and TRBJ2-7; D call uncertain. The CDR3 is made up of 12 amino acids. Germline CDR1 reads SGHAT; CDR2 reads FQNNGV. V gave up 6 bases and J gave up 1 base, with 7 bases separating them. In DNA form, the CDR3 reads TGTGCCAGCAGTATAAGGTCCTACGAGCAGTACTTC. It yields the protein CASSIRSYEQYF.